A selection of T cell receptor beta chains follows, all from one sample in a study of CD8+ T cells in alopecia areata. The method was immunoSEQ multiplex PCR; TCRdb's version includes in-frame clones alone and lacks a portion of them. The top ten hold around 1.5% of the sample, which has under 250,000 clones, more than 45% seen once. Sequenced material: CD4+ T cells sorted from blood, taken at week 4, from a patient treated with tofacitinib. The receptors were gathered from a human donor with alopecia areata. Each CDR3 is given with its conserved first and last residue. Fields, in order: CDR3 length, V gene, clone size, J gene, D gene, CDR3 protein, CDR3 DNA. The D gene is left open where the match is weak. The size field is filled for only some rows; it gives once, few, many or a size class.

>16|TRBV14|.|TRBJ1-3|.
CASSQDMGSSGNTIYF
TGTGCCAGCAGCCAAGATATGGGAAGCTCTGGAAACACCATATATTTT
>13|TRBV4-1|once|TRBJ2-3|.
CASSQEAEDTQYF
TGCGCCAGCAGCCAAGAAGCGGAAGATACGCAGTATTTT
>14|TRBV13|.|TRBJ2-1|.
CASSRRGYYNEQFF
TGTGCCAGCAGCCGACGGGGGTATTACAATGAGCAGTTCTTC
>11|TRBV30|.|TRBJ2-1|.
CAWSEVYEQFF
TGTGCCTGGAGTGAAGTGTATGAGCAGTTCTTC
>16|TRBV29-1|.|TRBJ1-3|.
CSVGPTLRGPGNTIYF
TGCAGCGTTGGGCCGACCCTCCGGGGACCTGGAAACACCATATATTTT
>14|TRBV9|.|TRBJ2-5|.
CASSVARMGETQYF
TGTGCCAGCAGCGTAGCCCGGATGGGGGAGACCCAGTACTTC
>14|TRBV19|few|TRBJ1-1|TRBD1
CASRSGTGSTEAFF
TGTGCCAGTAGATCCGGGACAGGGAGCACTGAAGCTTTCTTT
>14|TRBV6-5|once|TRBJ1-4|.
CATAAWQGNEKLFF
TGTGCCACCGCGGCCTGGCAGGGGAATGAAAAACTGTTTTTT
>16|TRBV6-6|few|TRBJ2-7|.
CASSYSASQPSYEQYF
TGTGCCAGCAGTTACTCAGCTAGCCAGCCCTCCTACGAGCAGTACTTC
>14|TRBV10-3|few|TRBJ2-4|.
CAISEDGAKNIQYF
TGTGCCATCAGTGAGGACGGAGCCAAAAACATTCAGTACTTC